A single T cell receptor beta chain is shown here with its context. What it binds is unknown. The data originate from a study of beta chain features in type 1 diabetes. Study outcomes and limitations: The study found moderately but significantly shorter TCRB CDR3s in all four CD4+ subsets of Type 1 diabetes patients.

Reverse transcribing all isolated RNA meant expressed TCRB transcripts were sequenced. Clones were sequenced by immunoSEQ multiplex PCR, and TCRdb holds only the in-frame ones, with some missing. The sample has around 310,000 clones; approximately 12% are singletons. This CDR3 is built from 16 residues. V lost 6 bases and J 0 bases, leaving 17 bases between the germline ends. Germline V gives CDR1 MNHNY, CDR2 SVGAGI (reference sequence). The rearrangement uses TRBV6-6 and TRBJ1-1; D is perhaps TRBD1 (5 bases). The clonotype was recovered from a woman aged 18-29 years with type 1 diabetes. Sequencing was performed on naive CD4+ T cells from blood. In nucleotides, the CDR3 is TGTGCCAGCAGCCTGACAGCCGTTGACTTGAACACTGAAGCTTTCTTT. Its translation is CASSLTAVDLNTEAFF.